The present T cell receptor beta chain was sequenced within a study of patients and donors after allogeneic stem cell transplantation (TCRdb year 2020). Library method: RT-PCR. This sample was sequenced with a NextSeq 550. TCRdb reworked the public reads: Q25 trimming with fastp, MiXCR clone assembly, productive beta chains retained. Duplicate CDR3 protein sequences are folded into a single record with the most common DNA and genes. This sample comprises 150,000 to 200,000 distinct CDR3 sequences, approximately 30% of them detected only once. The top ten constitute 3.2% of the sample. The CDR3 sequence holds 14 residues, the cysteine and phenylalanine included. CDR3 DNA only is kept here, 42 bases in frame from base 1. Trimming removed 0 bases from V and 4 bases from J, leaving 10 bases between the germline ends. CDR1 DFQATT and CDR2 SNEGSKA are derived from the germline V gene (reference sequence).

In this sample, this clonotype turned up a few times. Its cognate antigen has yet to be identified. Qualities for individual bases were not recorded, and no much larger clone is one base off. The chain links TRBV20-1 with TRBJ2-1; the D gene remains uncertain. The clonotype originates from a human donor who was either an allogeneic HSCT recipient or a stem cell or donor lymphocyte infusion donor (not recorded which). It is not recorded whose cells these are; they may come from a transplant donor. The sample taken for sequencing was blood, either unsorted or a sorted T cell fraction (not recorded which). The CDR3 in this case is CSARDVAFYNEQFF. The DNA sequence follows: TGCAGTGCTAGAGATGTTGCATTTTACAATGAGCAGTTCTTC.